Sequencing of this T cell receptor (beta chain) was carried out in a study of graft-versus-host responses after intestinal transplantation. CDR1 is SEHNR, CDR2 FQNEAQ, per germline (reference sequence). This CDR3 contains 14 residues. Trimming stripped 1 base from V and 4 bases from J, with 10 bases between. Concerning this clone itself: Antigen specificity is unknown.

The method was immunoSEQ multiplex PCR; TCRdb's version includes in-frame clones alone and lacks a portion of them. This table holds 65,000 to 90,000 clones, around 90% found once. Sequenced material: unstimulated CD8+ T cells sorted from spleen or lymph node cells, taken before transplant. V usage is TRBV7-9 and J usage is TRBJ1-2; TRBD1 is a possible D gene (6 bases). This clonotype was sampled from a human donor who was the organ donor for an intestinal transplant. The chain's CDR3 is CASSLVGAAYGYTF. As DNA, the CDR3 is TGTGCCAGCAGCTTAGTGGGGGCGGCCTATGGCTACACCTTC.